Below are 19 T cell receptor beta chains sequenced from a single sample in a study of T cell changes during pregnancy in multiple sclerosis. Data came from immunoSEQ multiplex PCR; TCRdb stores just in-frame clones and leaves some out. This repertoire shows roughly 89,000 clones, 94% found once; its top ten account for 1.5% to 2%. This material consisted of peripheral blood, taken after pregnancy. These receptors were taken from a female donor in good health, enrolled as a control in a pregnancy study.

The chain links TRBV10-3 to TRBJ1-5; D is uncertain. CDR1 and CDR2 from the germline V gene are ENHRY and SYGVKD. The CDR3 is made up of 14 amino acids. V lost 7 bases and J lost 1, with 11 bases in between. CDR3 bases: TGTGCCATCAAAGGTGGAGACAGCAATCAGCCCCAGCATTTT. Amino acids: CAIKGGDSNQPQHF.

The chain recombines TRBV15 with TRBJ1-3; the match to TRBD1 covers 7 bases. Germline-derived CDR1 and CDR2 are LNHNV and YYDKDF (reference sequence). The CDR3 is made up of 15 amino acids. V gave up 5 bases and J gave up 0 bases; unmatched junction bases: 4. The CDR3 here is CATSSGGLSGNTIYF. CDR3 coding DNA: TGTGCCACCAGCTCAGGGGGTCTCTCTGGAAACACCATATATTTT.

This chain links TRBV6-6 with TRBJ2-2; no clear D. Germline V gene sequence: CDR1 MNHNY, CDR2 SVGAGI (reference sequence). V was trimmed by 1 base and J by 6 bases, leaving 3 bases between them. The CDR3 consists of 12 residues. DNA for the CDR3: TGTGCCAGCAGTTACTTCGCCGGGGAGCTGTTTTTT. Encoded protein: CASSYFAGELFF.

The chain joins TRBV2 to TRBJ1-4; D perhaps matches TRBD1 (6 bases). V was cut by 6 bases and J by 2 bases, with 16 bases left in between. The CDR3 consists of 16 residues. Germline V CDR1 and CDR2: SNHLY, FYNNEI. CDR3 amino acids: CASSLAGAGTNEKLFF. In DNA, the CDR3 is TGTGCCAGCAGCTTGGCAGGGGCAGGGACTAATGAAAAACTGTTTTTT.

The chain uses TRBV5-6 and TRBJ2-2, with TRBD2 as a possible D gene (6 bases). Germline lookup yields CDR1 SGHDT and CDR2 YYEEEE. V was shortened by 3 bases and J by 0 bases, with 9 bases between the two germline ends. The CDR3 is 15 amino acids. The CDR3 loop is CASSSGVPNTGELFF. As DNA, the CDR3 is TGTGCCAGCAGCTCGGGGGTGCCGAACACCGGGGAGCTGTTTTTT.

CDR3 in amino acids: CASSSNNLGEDPNIQYF. The CDR3 bases are TGTGCCAGCAGCTCTAACAATTTGGGGGAGGACCCAAACATTCAGTACTTC. The gene calls are TRBV11-2 and TRBJ2-4; tentative D call: TRBD2 (6 bases). With 4 bases removed from V and 6 bases from J, the gap between germline ends came to 22 bases. The length of the CDR3 is 17 residues. CDR1 SGHAT and CDR2 FQNNGV come from the germline V gene.

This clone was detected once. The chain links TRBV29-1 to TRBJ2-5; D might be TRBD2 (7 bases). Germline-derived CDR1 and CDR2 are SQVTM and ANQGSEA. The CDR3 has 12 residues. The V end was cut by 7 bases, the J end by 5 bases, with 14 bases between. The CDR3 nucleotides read TGCAGCGGGGGCAGGGGAGGGGAGACCCAGTACTTC. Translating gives CSGGRGGETQYF.

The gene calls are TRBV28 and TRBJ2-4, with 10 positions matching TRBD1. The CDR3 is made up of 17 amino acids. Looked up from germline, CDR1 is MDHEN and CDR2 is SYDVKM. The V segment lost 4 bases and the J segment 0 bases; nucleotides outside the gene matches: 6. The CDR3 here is CASSSGTGEEAKNIQYF. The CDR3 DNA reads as TGTGCCAGCAGTTCCGGGACAGGGGAAGAAGCCAAAAACATTCAGTACTTC.

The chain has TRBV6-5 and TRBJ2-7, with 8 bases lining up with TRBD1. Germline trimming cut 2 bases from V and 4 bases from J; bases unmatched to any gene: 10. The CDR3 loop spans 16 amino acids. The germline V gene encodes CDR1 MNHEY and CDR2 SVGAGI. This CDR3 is CASSYGYGTGHYEQYF. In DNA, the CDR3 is TGTGCCAGCAGTTACGGGTATGGGACAGGACATTACGAGCAGTACTTC.

CDR3 region: CASSEYKGSRPGPQHF. CDR3 in DNA: TGTGCCAGCAGTGAATACAAGGGGTCCAGACCGGGGCCCCAGCATTTT. The rearrangement links TRBV6-1 to TRBJ1-5, with a tentative D call TRBD1 (5 bases). V lost 2 bases and J lost 9, with 20 bases in between. This CDR3 comprises 16 residues. CDR1 and CDR2 from the germline V gene are MNHNS and SASEGT.

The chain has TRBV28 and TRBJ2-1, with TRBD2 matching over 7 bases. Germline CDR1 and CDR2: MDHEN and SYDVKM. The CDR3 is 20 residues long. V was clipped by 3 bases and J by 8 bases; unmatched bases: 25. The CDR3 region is CASSFTLDGTTGRMRDEQFF. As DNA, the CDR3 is TGTGCCAGCAGTTTTACCCTAGACGGGACTACGGGGAGGATGAGAGATGAGCAGTTCTTC.

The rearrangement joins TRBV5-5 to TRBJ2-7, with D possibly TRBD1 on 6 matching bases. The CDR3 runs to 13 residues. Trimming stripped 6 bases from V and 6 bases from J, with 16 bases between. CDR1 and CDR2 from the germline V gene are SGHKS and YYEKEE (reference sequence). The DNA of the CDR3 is TGTGCCAGCACCCTACTACAGGGTGGCGAGCAGTACTTC. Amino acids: CASTLLQGGEQYF.

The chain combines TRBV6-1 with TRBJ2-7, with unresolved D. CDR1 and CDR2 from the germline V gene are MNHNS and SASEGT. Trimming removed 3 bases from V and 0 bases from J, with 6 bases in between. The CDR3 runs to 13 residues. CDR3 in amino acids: CASSDRSSYEQYF. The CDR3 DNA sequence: TGTGCCAGCAGTGATCGCAGCTCCTACGAGCAGTACTTC.

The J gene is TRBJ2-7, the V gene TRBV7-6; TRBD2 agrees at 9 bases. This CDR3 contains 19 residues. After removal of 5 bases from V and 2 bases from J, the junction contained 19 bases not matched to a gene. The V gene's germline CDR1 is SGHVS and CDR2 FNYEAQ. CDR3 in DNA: TGTGCCAGCAGCCCTAGCGAGGGGAGGGCGGGAGGGCAGACCTACGAGCAGTACTTC. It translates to CASSPSEGRAGGQTYEQYF. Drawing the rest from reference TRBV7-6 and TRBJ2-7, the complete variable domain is GAGVSQSPRYKVTKRGQDVALRCDPISGHVSLYWYRQALGQGPEFLTYFNYEAQQDKSGLPNDRFSAERPEGSISTLTIQRTEQRDSAMYRCASSPSEGRAGGQTYEQYFGPGTRLTVT.

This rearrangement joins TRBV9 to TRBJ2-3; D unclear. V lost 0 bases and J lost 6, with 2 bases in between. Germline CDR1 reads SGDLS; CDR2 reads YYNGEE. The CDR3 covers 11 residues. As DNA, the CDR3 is TGTGCCAGCAGCGTAGCGGATACGCAGTATTTT. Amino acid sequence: CASSVADTQYF.

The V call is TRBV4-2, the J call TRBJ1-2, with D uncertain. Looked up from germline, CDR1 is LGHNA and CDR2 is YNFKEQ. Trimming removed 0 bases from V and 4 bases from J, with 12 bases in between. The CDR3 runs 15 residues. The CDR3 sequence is CASSQDRTEGYGYTF. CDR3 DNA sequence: TGTGCCAGCAGCCAAGATCGCACGGAGGGCTATGGCTACACCTTC.

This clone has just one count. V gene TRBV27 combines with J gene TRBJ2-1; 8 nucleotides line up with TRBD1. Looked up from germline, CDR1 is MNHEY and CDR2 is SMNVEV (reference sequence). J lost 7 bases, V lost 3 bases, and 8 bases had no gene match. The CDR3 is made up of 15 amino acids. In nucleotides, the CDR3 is TGTGCCAGCAGTTTGCAGGGGGCGGATTGGAATGAGCAGTTCTTC. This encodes CASSLQGADWNEQFF.

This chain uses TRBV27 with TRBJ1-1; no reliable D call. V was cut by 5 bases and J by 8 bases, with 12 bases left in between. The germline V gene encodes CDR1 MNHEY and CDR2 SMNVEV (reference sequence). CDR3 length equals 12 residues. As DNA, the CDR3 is TGTGCCAGCAGTACGAAAGGGAGAGAAGCTTTCTTT. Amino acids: CASSTKGREAFF.

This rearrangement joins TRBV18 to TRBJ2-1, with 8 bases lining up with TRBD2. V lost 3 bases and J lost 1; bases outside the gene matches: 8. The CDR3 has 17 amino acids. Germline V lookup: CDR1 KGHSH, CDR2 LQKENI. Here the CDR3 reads CASSPGGGKRSYNEQFF. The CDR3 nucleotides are TGTGCCAGCTCACCCGGGGGGGGTAAAAGATCCTACAATGAGCAGTTCTTC.